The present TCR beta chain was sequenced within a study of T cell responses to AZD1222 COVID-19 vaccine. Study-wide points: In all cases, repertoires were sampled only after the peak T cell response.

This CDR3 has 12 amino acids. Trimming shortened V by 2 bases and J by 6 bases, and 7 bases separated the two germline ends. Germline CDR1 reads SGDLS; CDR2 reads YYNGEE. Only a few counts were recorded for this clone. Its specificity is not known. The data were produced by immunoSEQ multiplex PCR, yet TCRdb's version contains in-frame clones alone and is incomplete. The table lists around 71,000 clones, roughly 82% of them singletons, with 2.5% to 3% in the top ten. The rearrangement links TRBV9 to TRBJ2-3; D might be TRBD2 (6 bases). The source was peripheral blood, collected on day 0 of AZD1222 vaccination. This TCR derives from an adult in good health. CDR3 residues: CASSVLADTQYF. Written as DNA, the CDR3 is TGTGCCAGCAGCGTGCTAGCGGATACGCAGTATTTT.